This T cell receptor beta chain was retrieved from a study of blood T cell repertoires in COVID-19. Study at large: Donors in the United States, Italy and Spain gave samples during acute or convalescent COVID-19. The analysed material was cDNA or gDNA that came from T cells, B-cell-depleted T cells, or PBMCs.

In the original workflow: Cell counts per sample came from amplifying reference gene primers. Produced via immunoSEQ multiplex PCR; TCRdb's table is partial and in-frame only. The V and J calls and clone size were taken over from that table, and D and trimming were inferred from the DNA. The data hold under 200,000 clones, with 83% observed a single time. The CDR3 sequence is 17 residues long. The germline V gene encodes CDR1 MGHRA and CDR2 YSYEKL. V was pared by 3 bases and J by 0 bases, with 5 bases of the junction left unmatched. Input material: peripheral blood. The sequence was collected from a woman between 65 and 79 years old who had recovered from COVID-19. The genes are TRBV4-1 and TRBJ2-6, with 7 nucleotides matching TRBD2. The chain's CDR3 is CASSQRWGGSGANVLTF. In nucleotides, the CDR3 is TGCGCCAGCAGCCAGCGATGGGGGGGCTCTGGGGCCAACGTCCTGACTTTC.